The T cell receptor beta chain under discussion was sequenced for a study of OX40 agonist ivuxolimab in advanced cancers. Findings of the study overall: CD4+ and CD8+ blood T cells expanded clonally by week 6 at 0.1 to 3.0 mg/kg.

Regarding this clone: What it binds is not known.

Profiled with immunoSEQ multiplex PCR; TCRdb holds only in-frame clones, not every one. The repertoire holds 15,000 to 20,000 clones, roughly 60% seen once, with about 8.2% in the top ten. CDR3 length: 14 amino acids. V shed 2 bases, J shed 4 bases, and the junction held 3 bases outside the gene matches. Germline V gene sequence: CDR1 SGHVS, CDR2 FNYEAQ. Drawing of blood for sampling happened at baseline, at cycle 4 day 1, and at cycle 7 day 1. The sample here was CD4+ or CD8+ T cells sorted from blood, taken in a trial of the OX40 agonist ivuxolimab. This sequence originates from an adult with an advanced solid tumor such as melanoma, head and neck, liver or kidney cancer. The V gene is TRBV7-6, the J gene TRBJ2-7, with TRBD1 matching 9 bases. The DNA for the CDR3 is TGTGCCAGCAGCTTACCAGGACAGGGGTACGAGCAGTACTTC. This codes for CASSLPGQGYEQYF.